The clone carrying this TCR beta chain was seen just once. The data belong to a study of control samples from healthy donors and cancer patients. The data were produced by immunoSEQ multiplex PCR, yet TCRdb's version contains in-frame clones alone and is incomplete. Of about 180,000 clones listed, more than 90% were seen once; the top ten hold about 1.4%. The CDR3 runs 15 residues. Per the germline V gene, CDR1 is MNHNS and CDR2 is SASEGT. Trimming stripped 1 base from V and 0 bases from J, with 7 bases between. The origin of this receptor is a man aged 30-40 years in good health. The J gene is TRBJ1-5, the V gene TRBV6-1; perhaps TRBD1 as D (6 bases). Sample: blood. CDR3 coding DNA: TGTGCCAGCAGTGAAGGACAGGTTAGCAATCAGCCCCAGCATTTT. Residues: CASSEGQVSNQPQHF.